The T cell receptor beta chain under discussion was sequenced for a study of beta chain features in type 1 diabetes. Findings and caveats of the study: In every one of the four CD4+ subsets, TCRB CDR3s were moderately but significantly shorter in Type 1 diabetes patients. Patients with type 1 diabetes carried fewer insertions and had more deletions at their VDJ junctions.

This clone was counted a few times. Antigen: not known. Per germline, CDR1 LGHNT and CDR2 FRNRAP. CDR3 size: 16 residues. With 6 bases clipped from V and 4 bases from J, the junction kept 9 bases outside the gene matches. Every isolated RNA sample was fully reverse transcribed, so sequencing captured expressed TCRB transcripts. Measured with immunoSEQ multiplex PCR; TCRdb has only the in-frame clones, and not every one. The sample lists 600,000 or so clones, 11% to 15% occurring once. The sample taken for sequencing was naive CD4+ T cells from blood. The TCR originated in a man aged 18 to 29 with type 1 diabetes. V usage is TRBV12-5 and J usage is TRBJ1-1, with TRBD1 identical over 12 bases. This CDR3 reads CASGSGTGGASTEAFF. In DNA form, the CDR3 reads TGTGCTAGTGGCTCGGGGACAGGGGGCGCCTCCACTGAAGCTTTCTTT.